Below are 20 T cell receptor beta chains sequenced from a single sample in a study of T cell clonality in common variable immunodeficiency. Data came from immunoSEQ multiplex PCR; TCRdb stores just in-frame clones and leaves some out. In total the sample includes about 64,000 clones, none of them seen once. The sample comprised peripheral blood mononuclear cells. The origin of the receptors is a person aged 18 to 75 in good health.

This clone occurred many times. Incomplete CDR3 DNA: TGCAGCGTTGCCAGCGGGAGCTCCTACGAG. This sequence encodes CSVASGSSYE. The CDR3 in its entirety is CSVASGSSYEQYF. The chain employs TRBV29-1 and TRBJ2-7, with 8 bases fitting TRBD2. The sequence runs out 3 residues before the end of the CDR3; the remainder is reconstructed from the germline J gene. CDR1 SQVTM and CDR2 ANQGSEA come from the germline V gene. The CDR3 spans 13 residues. V was clipped by 4 bases and J by 0 bases; unmatched bases: 2.

The table lists this clone with many counts. Coverage ceases 3 residues before the CDR3 finishes, and the germline J gene fills in the end. J is TRBJ1-4 and V is TRBV30, with TRBD1 identical over 8 bases. In germline, CDR1 is GTSNPN, CDR2 SVGIG (reference sequence). V shed 2 bases, J shed 0 bases, and the junction held 14 bases outside the gene matches. This CDR3 is built from 19 residues. The CDR3 spells CAWSRRPGQGFATNEKLFF. CDR3 bases read: TGTGCCTGGAGTAGGCGGCCCGGACAGGGTTTTGCAACTAATGAAAAA. The full variable domain, with the rest looked up from reference TRBV30 and TRBJ1-4, is SQTIHQWPATLVQPVGSPLSLECTVEGTSNPNLYWYRQAAGRGLQLLFYSVGIGQISSEVPQNLSASRPQDRQFILSSKKLLLSDSGFYLCAWSRRPGQGFATNEKLFFGSGTQLSVL.

This clone was counted at least ten times. The CDR3 goes on 3 residues after the read ends, and that part is filled in from the germline J gene. The chain employs TRBV20-1 and TRBJ1-2; 7 bases fit TRBD1. This CDR3 is 12 amino acids long. The germline V gene encodes CDR1 DFQATT and CDR2 SNEGSKA (reference sequence). V lost 3 bases to trimming and J lost 4 bases; unmatched junction nucleotides: 2. The DNA read from the CDR3 is TGCAGTGCTAGCGACAGGGCCTATGGC. Translation: CSASDRAYG. From start to end, the CDR3 is CSASDRAYGYTF.

This clone showed up many times. The read stops 3 residues short of the end of the CDR3; the missing end is completed from the germline J gene. This chain joins TRBV4-2 and TRBJ2-3; tentatively, D is TRBD1 (5 bases). The CDR3 is 15 amino acids. The ends were cut back, 0 bases at V and 6 bases at J, with 13 bases in the middle. From germline, CDR1 is LGHNA and CDR2 YNFKEQ. The CDR3 DNA, read in part, is TGTGCCAGCAGCCAAGATTTAGGCAGGGTGGATACG. This gives the protein CASSQDLGRVDT. The full CDR3 sequence reads CASSQDLGRVDTQYF.

The table lists this clone with many counts. From the germline J gene comes the end of the CDR3, since the read stops 3 residues before it. V is TRBV12-5 and J is TRBJ1-1; weak D call: TRBD1 (6 bases). The V end lost 2 bases, the J end lost 0 bases, and 16 bases lay between the germline ends. This CDR3 has 17 residues. Germline V CDR1 and CDR2: LGHNT, FRNRAP. The covered CDR3 bases are TGTGCTAGTGGTTTGTTATGGGGGCGAGGCGTGAACACTGAA. Protein sequence: CASGLLWGRGVNTE. The CDR3, in full, reads CASGLLWGRGVNTEAFF.

This clone came up many times. The read falls 3 residues short of the CDR3 end, and the missing part is taken from the germline J gene. The rearrangement uses TRBV7-3 and TRBJ2-1; 7 bases map to TRBD2. V dropped 2 bases and J dropped 3; count of bases not matched to a gene: 4. Germline assignment: CDR1 SGHTA and CDR2 FQGTGA. The CDR3 is 15 amino acids. CDR3 sequence: CASSLAGDDYNEQFF. The sequenced CDR3 bases are TGTGCCAGCAGCTTAGCGGGAGACGACTACAATGAG. Combining the CDR3 with reference TRBV7-3 and TRBJ2-1 gives the whole variable domain GAGVSQTPSNKVTEKGKYVELRCDPISGHTALYWYRQSLGQGPEFLIYFQGTGAADDSGLPNDRFFAVRPEGSVSTLKIQRTERGDSAVYLCASSLAGDDYNEQFFGPGTRLTVL.

This clone was seen ten or more times. The CDR3 DNA, read in part, is TGTGCCAGCAGCTTAGCGTCGGACGAG. It translates to CASSLASDE. The complete CDR3 sequence is CASSLASDEQYF. The genes are TRBV7-9 and TRBJ2-7; D is undetermined. The read is 3 residues too short to cover the CDR3 end, so that end is filled in from the germline J gene. Germline CDR1 reads SEHNR; CDR2 reads FQNEAQ (reference sequence). This CDR3 region has 12 residues. The V end lost 0 bases, the J end lost 5 bases, and 5 bases lay between the germline ends. Full variable domain (remainder filled in from reference TRBV7-9 and TRBJ2-7): DTGVSQNPRHKITKRGQNVTFRCDPISEHNRLYWYRQTLGQGPEFLTYFQNEAQLEKSRLLSDRFSAERPKGSFSTLEIQRTEQGDSAMYLCASSLASDEQYFGPGTRLTVT.

This clone was counted ten times or more. The read falls 3 residues short of the CDR3 end, and the missing part is taken from the germline J gene. The chain carries TRBV19 and TRBJ2-5; 8 positions agree with TRBD2. Germline V gene lookup returns CDR1 LNHDA and CDR2 SQIVND (reference sequence). There are 15 residues in the CDR3. Losses at the gene ends were 2 bases for V and 5 bases for J; bases not matched to a gene: 7. CDR3 DNA (partial): TGTGCCAGTAGTATAAGCGGGAGTGGAGGGGAGACC. It encodes CASSISGSGGET. The entire CDR3 protein reads CASSISGSGGETQYF. The full variable domain, its missing parts supplied by reference TRBV19 and TRBJ2-5, is DGGITQSPKYLFRKEGQNVTLSCEQNLNHDAMYWYRQDPGQGLRLIYYSQIVNDFQKGDIAEGYSVSREKKESFPLTVTSAQKNPTAFYLCASSISGSGGETQYFGPGTRLLVL.

On this clone itself: The DNA ends 3 residues before the CDR3 does, and the rest of the CDR3 is filled in from the germline J gene. The chain is built from TRBV2 and TRBJ1-5, with 11 bases that match TRBD1. This CDR3 spans 15 amino acids. The V and J ends lost 6 bases and 6 bases, in that order; junction bases with no gene match: 7. The germline CDR1 and CDR2 sequences are SNHLY and FYNNEI. CDR3 DNA (partial): TGTGCCAGCAGAACCGGGACAGGGGGTAGTCAGCCC. Residues: CASRTGTGGSQP. From start to end, the CDR3 is CASRTGTGGSQPQHF.

This clone was counted many times. The read finishes 3 residues shy of the CDR3 end, and the germline J gene is used to complete it. V gene TRBV7-2 combines with J gene TRBJ2-3; D unclear. CDR3 size: 12 residues. V gave up 4 bases and J gave up 3 bases, with 5 bases separating them. Per germline, CDR1 SGHTA and CDR2 FQGNSA. The CDR3 reads CASSSYTDTQYF. Partial CDR3 DNA: TGTGCCAGCAGCTCTTATACAGATACG.

This clone came up many times. The read ends 3 residues shy of where the CDR3 ends; the end is completed using the germline J gene. The gene calls are TRBV4-1 and TRBJ2-7; TRBD2 is a possible D gene (6 bases). Germline V gene sequence: CDR1 MGHRA, CDR2 YSYEKL. The CDR3 spans 15 residues. V gave up 4 bases and J gave up 0 bases, with 13 bases separating them. The CDR3 protein is CASSLSGDSSYEQYF. CDR3 bases read: TGCGCCAGCAGCCTGTCGGGGGATAGCTCCTACGAG.

This clone is labeled medium-sized. The read ends 3 residues before the CDR3 terminus; that terminus is restored from the germline J gene. This chain connects TRBV20-1 to TRBJ2-6, with 13 bases matching TRBD2. Unmatched junction bases numbered 8, after V lost 6 bases and J lost 0 bases. The CDR3 is 18 residues long. Germline CDR1 and CDR2: DFQATT and SNEGSKA (reference sequence). This CDR3 is CSAVGTSGVLSGANVLTF. CDR3 bases read: TGCAGTGCCGTCGGGACTAGCGGGGTTCTCTCTGGGGCCAACGTC.

This clone occurred many times. The read ends 3 residues shy of where the CDR3 ends; the end is completed using the germline J gene. The chain is built from TRBV20-1 and TRBJ1-2; 7 bases are a match to TRBD1. V gave up 1 base and J gave up 0 bases; unmatched junction bases: 2. Per germline, CDR1 DFQATT and CDR2 SNEGSKA (reference sequence). There are 14 residues in the CDR3. CDR3 loop: CSARGDSTNYGYTF. The sequenced part of the CDR3 DNA is TGCAGTGCTAGAGGGGACAGCACTAACTATGGC.

This clone occurred many times. The read finishes 3 residues shy of the CDR3 end, and the germline J gene is used to complete it. The genes are TRBV20-1 and TRBJ2-5; D is possibly TRBD2 (5 bases). CDR3 length equals 19 residues. The germline CDR1 and CDR2 sequences are DFQATT and SNEGSKA (reference sequence). Trimming shortened V by 1 base and J by 1 base, and 25 bases separated the two germline ends. Incomplete CDR3 DNA: TGCAGTGCTAGAGGCAAGAATGTTCCCAACCTAGCTCGCCAAGAGACC. It is translated as CSARGKNVPNLARQET. The complete CDR3 sequence is CSARGKNVPNLARQETQYF.

There are many counts of this clone. The sequenced fragment ends 3 residues before the CDR3 boundary, so the rest is inferred from the germline J gene. The chain has TRBV7-3 and TRBJ2-7; D gene unclear. Germline-derived CDR1 and CDR2 are SGHTA and FQGTGA. Trimming removed 4 bases at V and 5 bases at J, with 15 bases between. The CDR3 has 14 residues. The covered CDR3 bases are TGTGCCAGCAGCTCCACCGCCTCTAGTAACGAG. Translating gives CASSSTASSNE. The complete CDR3 reads CASSSTASSNEQYF.

In its sample, this clone was seen a few times. Sequencing ends 3 residues short of the CDR3 end; the germline J gene provides the rest. The chain joins TRBV5-1 to TRBJ2-3; TRBD2 matches 13 bases. Germline V lookup: CDR1 SGHRS, CDR2 YFSETQ. CDR3 length: 18 amino acids. J was trimmed by 5 bases and V by 4 bases; bases with no gene match: 13. CDR3 protein: CASSPGLTSGGAQDTQYF. The part of the CDR3 DNA that was read is TGCGCCAGCAGCCCTGGGCTTACTAGCGGGGGGGCCCAAGATACG.

This clone was seen repeatedly, ten times or more. Coverage ceases 3 residues before the CDR3 finishes, and the germline J gene fills in the end. This chain connects TRBV5-6 to TRBJ2-1; the match to TRBD2 covers 9 bases. Germline CDR1 and CDR2: SGHDT and YYEEEE. V shed 4 bases, J shed 9 bases, and the junction held 11 bases outside the gene matches. The CDR3 has 15 residues. Partial CDR3 DNA: TGTGCCAGCAGCCCTACTGGCGGGGGGGGTAGTGAG. Residues: CASSPTGGGGSE. The CDR3 in full is CASSPTGGGGSEQFF.

Note on this clone: The CDR3 is cut off 3 residues early in the read; its end comes from the germline J gene. The V call is TRBV5-1, the J call TRBJ2-1, with 9 bases aligning to TRBD1. Trimming at V came to 2 bases and at J to 4 bases, leaving 4 bases not matched to a gene. The CDR3 sequence is 15 residues long. In germline, CDR1 is SGHRS, CDR2 YFSETQ. The sequenced CDR3 bases are TGCGCCAGCAGCTTCGGGACAGGGTCTTACAATGAG. It is translated as CASSFGTGSYNE. The whole CDR3 protein reads CASSFGTGSYNEQFF.

This clone was detected ten times or more. The CDR3 end is not reached by the read, which stops 3 residues before it; the germline J gene fills it in. The chain has TRBV7-9 and TRBJ2-7, with 7 nucleotides matching TRBD1. Germline V gives CDR1 SEHNR, CDR2 FQNEAQ (reference sequence). With V trimmed by 3 bases and J by 6 bases, 2 bases remained unmatched. CDR3 length: 12 residues. The CDR3 here is CASSLGQLEQYF. The covered CDR3 bases are TGTGCCAGCAGCTTGGGACAGCTCGAG. The full variable domain, completed using reference TRBV7-9 and TRBJ2-7, is DTGVSQNPRHKITKRGQNVTFRCDPISEHNRLYWYRQTLGQGPEFLTYFQNEAQLEKSRLLSDRFSAERPKGSFSTLEIQRTEQGDSAMYLCASSLGQLEQYFGPGTRLTVT.

Many counts were recorded for this clone. With the read ending 3 residues before the CDR3 end, the germline J gene is used to fill in that end. This specimen includes other DNA sequences encoding the same CDR3. The chain recombines TRBV19 with TRBJ2-7; TRBD1 agrees at 7 bases. Trimming at V came to 5 bases and at J to 0 bases, leaving 4 bases not matched to a gene. Germline V gene data show CDR1 as LNHDA and CDR2 as SQIVND (reference sequence). CDR3 length equals 14 residues. CDR3 protein: CASSSAGGSYEQYF. The CDR3 DNA, read in part, is TGTGCCAGTAGTTCCGCAGGGGGCTCCTACGAG.